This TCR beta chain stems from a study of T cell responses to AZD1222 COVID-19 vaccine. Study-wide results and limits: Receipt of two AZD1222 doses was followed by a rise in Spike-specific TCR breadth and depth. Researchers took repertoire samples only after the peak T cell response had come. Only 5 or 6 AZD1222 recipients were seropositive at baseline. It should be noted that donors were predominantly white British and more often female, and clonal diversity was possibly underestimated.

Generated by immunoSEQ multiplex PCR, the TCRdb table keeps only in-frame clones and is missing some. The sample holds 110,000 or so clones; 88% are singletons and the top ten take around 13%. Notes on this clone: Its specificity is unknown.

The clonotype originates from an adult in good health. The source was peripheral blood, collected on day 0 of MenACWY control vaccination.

The CDR3: CAWRRVTGIKVSYEQYF. In DNA form, the CDR3 reads TGTGCCTGGAGACGGGTAACAGGGATTAAGGTCTCCTACGAGCAGTACTTC. The chain joins TRBV30 to TRBJ2-7, with D possibly matching TRBD1 (6 bases). V was shortened by 3 bases and J by 0 bases, with 21 bases between the two germline ends. Germline-derived CDR1 and CDR2 are GTSNPN and SVGIG (reference sequence). This CDR3 is 17 amino acids long.